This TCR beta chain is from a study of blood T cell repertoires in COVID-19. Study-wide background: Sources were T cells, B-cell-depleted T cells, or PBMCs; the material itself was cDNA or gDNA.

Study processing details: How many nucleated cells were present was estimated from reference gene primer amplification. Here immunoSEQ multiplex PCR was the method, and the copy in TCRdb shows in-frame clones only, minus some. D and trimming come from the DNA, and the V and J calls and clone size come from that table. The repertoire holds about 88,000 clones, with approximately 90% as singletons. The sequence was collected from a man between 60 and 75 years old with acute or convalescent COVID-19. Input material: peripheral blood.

This CDR3 reads CASSETGLAYEQYF. In nucleotides, the CDR3 is TGCGCCAGCAGTGAGACGGGACTAGCGTACGAGCAGTACTTC. The chain has TRBV10-2 and TRBJ2-7, with 10 bases lining up with TRBD2. There are 14 residues in the CDR3. Germline V gene lookup returns CDR1 WSHSY and CDR2 SAAADI. Trimming took 2 bases from V and 4 from J; bases not matched to a gene: 2.